These 16 T cell receptor beta chains came from one sample sequenced in a study of cytomegalovirus exposure and HLA in healthy donors. Measured with immunoSEQ multiplex PCR; TCRdb has only the in-frame clones, and not every one. The repertoire holds about 150,000 clones, with 70% to 90% as singletons. The material sequenced was PBMCs. Receptors were obtained from a woman aged 25 to 39 in good health and CMV-seropositive.

This chain links TRBV29-1 with TRBJ1-2; D ambiguous. V shed 4 bases and J shed 8 bases, with 17 bases lying between them. The CDR3 is 13 amino acids. Germline assignment: CDR1 SQVTM and CDR2 ANQGSEA. The CDR3 DNA reads as TGCAGCGTTGTGCGGGAACTAGGGCAGGGCTACACCTTC. Protein sequence: CSVVRELGQGYTF.

This clone was seen more than once but under ten times. V gene TRBV11-3 combines with J gene TRBJ2-1; 7 bases match TRBD2. V shed 3 bases, J shed 6 bases, and the junction held 8 bases outside the gene matches. The CDR3 sequence is 15 residues long. From germline, CDR1 is SGHNT and CDR2 YENEEA. This CDR3 reads CASSLGGSLGNEQFF. CDR3 nucleotides: TGTGCCAGCAGCTTGGGCGGGAGCCTCGGCAATGAGCAGTTCTTC.

The V and J genes are TRBV2 and TRBJ2-5; 11 nucleotides agree with TRBD2. Germline CDR1 reads SNHLY; CDR2 reads FYNNEI. Losses at the gene ends were 5 bases for V and 9 bases for J; bases not matched to a gene: 20. The CDR3 is 18 amino acids. The CDR3: CASSRVTSGESQENAQYF. DNA for the CDR3: TGTGCCAGCAGTAGGGTGACTAGCGGGGAGTCACAAGAGAACGCCCAGTACTTC.

The chain combines TRBV7-9 with TRBJ1-1, with 9 bases lining up with TRBD1. The V segment lost 3 bases and the J segment 3 bases; nucleotides outside the gene matches: 2. Germline values: CDR1 SEHNR, CDR2 FQNEAQ (reference sequence). This CDR3 spans 14 amino acids. This chain's CDR3 is CASSFRQGDTEAFF. The CDR3 DNA reads TGTGCCAGCAGCTTCAGACAGGGGGACACTGAAGCTTTCTTT.

The chain links TRBV18 to TRBJ1-2, with TRBD1 matching 10 bases. After removal of 2 bases from V and 4 bases from J, the junction contained 10 bases not matched to a gene. This CDR3 has 17 amino acids. CDR1 is KGHSH, CDR2 LQKENI, per germline. Here the CDR3 DNA reads TGTGCCAGCTCACCAAGGGACAGGGGCCTGGGGGGCTATGGCTACACCTTC. Protein: CASSPRDRGLGGYGYTF.

This chain uses TRBV5-1 with TRBJ2-2; maybe TRBD1 (7 bases). There are 16 residues in the CDR3. The V end was cut by 1 base, the J end by 1 base, with 11 bases between. Germline assignment: CDR1 SGHRS and CDR2 YFSETQ. CDR3 amino acids: CASSLSRGVNTGELFF. DNA of the CDR3: TGCGCCAGCAGCTTGAGCAGGGGGGTGAACACCGGGGAGCTGTTTTTT.

The J gene is TRBJ1-2, the V gene TRBV2; 9 bases match TRBD1. Germline loops: CDR1 SNHLY, CDR2 FYNNEI. The CDR3 spans 15 residues. Germline trimming cut 3 bases from V and 2 bases from J; bases unmatched to any gene: 4. The CDR3 reads CASSDGDRGNYGYTF. In DNA form, the CDR3 reads TGTGCCAGCAGTGATGGTGACAGGGGGAACTATGGCTACACCTTC.

The V call is TRBV19, the J call TRBJ1-6; D remains unclear. V lost 1 base, J lost 8 bases, and 12 bases lay in between. From germline, CDR1 is LNHDA and CDR2 SQIVND (reference sequence). CDR3 size: 15 residues. The CDR3 loop is CASSIGQADHSPLHF. The CDR3 DNA reads as TGTGCCAGTAGTATAGGCCAGGCCGACCATTCACCCCTCCACTTT.

The chain is built from TRBV5-1 and TRBJ2-7, with D perhaps matching TRBD2 (5 bases). CDR1 is SGHRS, CDR2 YFSETQ, per germline. The germline V and J ends were trimmed by 4 bases and 0 bases, with 17 bases remaining between them. This CDR3 has 16 residues. The CDR3 spells CASSHYYSGLSYEQYF. CDR3 coding DNA: TGCGCCAGCAGCCACTACTACAGCGGACTCTCCTACGAGCAGTACTTC.

The gene calls are TRBV5-6 and TRBJ2-2, with D tentatively TRBD1 (6 bases). This CDR3 is 17 amino acids long. Germline assignment: CDR1 SGHDT and CDR2 YYEEEE. V was clipped by 5 bases and J by 0 bases, with 17 bases between them. The CDR3 region is CASRSLRQASNTGELFF. CDR3 coding DNA: TGTGCCAGCAGAAGTCTTAGACAGGCTTCGAACACCGGGGAGCTGTTTTTT.

This clone was detected once. The rearrangement links TRBV11-3 to TRBJ1-3; no clear D. CDR1 and CDR2 from the germline V gene are SGHNT and YENEEA. The CDR3 runs to 14 residues. The V end lost 10 bases, the J end lost 0 bases, and 13 bases lay between the germline ends. The CDR3 coding sequence is TGTGCCAACGAGGAGGGCACCTCTGGAAACACCATATATTTT. Amino acids: CANEEGTSGNTIYF.

The chain recombines TRBV2 with TRBJ2-2; D might be TRBD2 (6 bases). Germline V gives CDR1 SNHLY, CDR2 FYNNEI. V lost 8 bases and J 5 bases, leaving 12 bases between the germline ends. This CDR3 is built from 13 residues. This chain's CDR3 is CASYMRGTGELFF. CDR3 DNA: TGTGCCAGCTATATGCGGGGAACCGGGGAGCTGTTTTTT.

This chain links TRBV23-1 with TRBJ2-7; 7 bases align to TRBD1. TRBV23-1 is an open reading frame whose function is uncertain. This CDR3 region has 15 residues. Trimming took 3 bases from V and 4 from J; bases not matched to a gene: 9. CDR3 nucleotides: TGCGCCAGCAGTCACACGGACAGGACGGGGTACGAGCAGTACTTC. The encoded protein is CASSHTDRTGYEQYF.

The chain carries TRBV15 and TRBJ2-3; D not resolved. CDR3 length: 14 amino acids. The V end lost 1 base, the J end lost 1 base, and 6 bases lay between the germline ends. Germline V lookup: CDR1 LNHNV, CDR2 YYDKDF (reference sequence). CDR3 in amino acids: CATSRGRGTDTQYF. The CDR3, as DNA: TGTGCCACCAGCAGAGGTCGGGGCACAGATACGCAGTATTTT. The full variable domain, rest sourced from reference TRBV15 and TRBJ2-3, is DAMVIQNPRYQVTQFGKPVTLSCSQTLNHNVMYWYQQKSSQAPKLLFHYYDKDFNNEADTPDNFQSRRPNTSFCFLDIRSPGLGDTAMYLCATSRGRGTDTQYFGPGTRLTVL.

This clone has a handful of counts. The chain is built from TRBV10-3 and TRBJ2-3; D is ambiguous. From germline, CDR1 is ENHRY and CDR2 SYGVKD. V lost 4 bases and J 0 bases, leaving 8 bases between the germline ends. The CDR3 is 14 residues long. In DNA, the CDR3 is TGTGCCATCAGTGGGCCGACTAGCACAGATACGCAGTATTTT. Translated, it gives CAISGPTSTDTQYF.

This clone was counted a single time. V is TRBV13 and J is TRBJ2-3; D uncertain. This CDR3 spans 13 amino acids. CDR1 PRHDT and CDR2 FYEKMQ come from the germline V gene (reference sequence). Between the trimmed V and J ends, which lost 6 bases and 9 bases, there was a span of 16 bases. The CDR3 is CASRSDSFGTQYF. In DNA, the CDR3 is TGTGCCAGCAGGTCCGACTCGTTTGGGACGCAGTATTTT.